What follows are 21 T cell receptor beta chains derived from one specimen sequenced in a study of shared clonotypes between healthy human individuals. Assay used: immunoSEQ multiplex PCR; TCRdb lists only in-frame clones, some missing. In the table there are around 2.1 million clones, approximately 94% of which are singletons. Naive CD8 cells were CD45RO-negative, positively selected for CCR7, excluding terminally differentiated effector memory CD45RA+ cells. The sequenced material came from naive CD8+ T cells from PBMCs. All receptors derive from a young man in good health. Some clones in this sample may be carry-over from other donors' samples.

The chain is built from TRBV7-8 and TRBJ1-2, with no clear D. The CDR3 runs to 14 residues. The V end was cut by 8 bases, the J end by 4 bases, with 17 bases between. Per germline, CDR1 SGHVS and CDR2 FQNEAQ. The CDR3 sequence: CASAKGDGAYGYTF. CDR3 DNA: TGTGCCAGCGCCAAAGGAGACGGAGCCTATGGCTACACCTTC.

The chain combines TRBV6-6 with TRBJ1-1, with 7 bases aligning to TRBD1. J gave up 7 bases and V 0 bases, and 8 bases lay outside the gene matches. The CDR3 is 15 amino acids. CDR1 and CDR2 from the germline V gene are MNHNY and SVGAGI (reference sequence). CDR3 in DNA: TGTGCCAGCAGTTACTCTTGGGAGGGGGCAAGTGAAGCTTTCTTT. Translating gives CASSYSWEGASEAFF.

The J gene is TRBJ2-1, the V gene TRBV9; possible D gene TRBD1, 6 bases. CDR1 and CDR2 from the germline V gene are SGDLS and YYNGEE. V was cut by 1 base and J by 3 bases, with 14 bases left in between. The CDR3 runs to 16 residues. CDR3 in amino acids: CASSVFRDTVYNEQFF. In nucleotides, the CDR3 is TGTGCCAGCAGCGTATTCCGGGACACCGTCTACAATGAGCAGTTCTTC.

Here the CDR3 DNA reads TGCGCCAGCAGCCATCCGGGACAGGGGGCGGGGGATCATGGCTACACCTTC. This encodes CASSHPGQGAGDHGYTF. The V and J genes are TRBV4-1 and TRBJ1-2; 12 nucleotides agree with TRBD1. Trimming removed 3 bases from V and 6 bases from J; junction bases left unmatched: 11. CDR3 length equals 17 residues. CDR1 is MGHRA and CDR2 is YSYEKL in the germline V gene.

The chain joins TRBV9 to TRBJ2-6, with D possibly matching TRBD1 (5 bases). CDR3 length: 15 amino acids. Germline-derived CDR1 and CDR2 are SGDLS and YYNGEE. Trimming shortened V by 3 bases and J by 3 bases, and 10 bases separated the two germline ends. CDR3 sequence: CASSATVRGANVLTF. The CDR3 DNA reads TGTGCCAGCAGCGCGACAGTACGTGGGGCCAACGTCCTGACTTTC.

The chain is built from TRBV27 and TRBJ2-7; 8 bases align to TRBD2. The V gene's germline CDR1 is MNHEY and CDR2 SMNVEV (reference sequence). This CDR3 has 14 amino acids. V trimming: 3 bases; J trimming: 3 bases; junction bases outside the gene matches: 4. The CDR3 nucleotides are TGTGCCAGCAGTTTTAGCGGGGTGAACTACGAGCAGTACTTC. Translating it yields CASSFSGVNYEQYF.

V usage is TRBV28 and J usage is TRBJ1-4, with D possibly being TRBD1 (5 bases). V was pared by 2 bases and J by 7 bases, with 11 bases between. The CDR3 loop spans 14 amino acids. Germline V gives CDR1 MDHEN, CDR2 SYDVKM. Written as DNA, the CDR3 is TGTGCCAGCAGTTTAGGGACTCCGACTGAAAAACTGTTTTTT. Its protein is CASSLGTPTEKLFF.

This clone came up once. CDR3 amino acids: CVRRAGTGGALWYEQYF. The CDR3 DNA is TGTGTCAGAAGGGCCGGGACAGGGGGCGCGTTATGGTACGAGCAGTACTTC. The chain carries TRBV7-5 and TRBJ2-7; the table's TRBD1 call for D was not verified on the DNA. TRBV7-5 is labeled a pseudogene. This CDR3 comprises 17 residues.

The chain employs TRBV27 and TRBJ1-5, with a tentative D call TRBD1 (5 bases). The CDR3 extends over 16 amino acids. The V and J ends lost 4 bases and 4 bases respectively, with 17 bases between them. Germline V gene data show CDR1 as MNHEY and CDR2 as SMNVEV (reference sequence). The CDR3 region is CASSYRGVTWNQPQHF. CDR3 in DNA: TGTGCCAGCAGTTATCGGGGGGTAACGTGGAATCAGCCCCAGCATTTT.

V usage is TRBV4-1 and J usage is TRBJ2-3, with 7 nucleotides matching TRBD2. V lost 4 bases, J lost 0 bases, and 7 bases stayed unmatched. CDR1 is MGHRA, CDR2 YSYEKL, per germline. This CDR3 contains 16 residues. CDR3 DNA sequence: TGCGCCAGCAGCCCGTTCGTAGCGGGTAGCACAGATACGCAGTATTTT. Residues: CASSPFVAGSTDTQYF.

The rearrangement joins TRBV7-9 to TRBJ1-3; D remains unclear. The CDR3 is 15 amino acids. With 5 bases removed from V and 4 bases from J, the gap between germline ends came to 15 bases. Germline V gene data show CDR1 as SEHNR and CDR2 as FQNEAQ (reference sequence). The CDR3 sequence: CASSPEGQGGNTIYF. CDR3 coding DNA: TGTGCCAGCAGCCCCGAGGGTCAAGGGGGAAACACCATATATTTT.

The chain couples TRBV7-9 to TRBJ2-4; tentatively, D is TRBD2 (5 bases). V dropped 4 bases and J dropped 8 bases, with 18 bases sitting between them. Looked up from germline, CDR1 is SEHNR and CDR2 is FQNEAQ (reference sequence). CDR3 size: 15 residues. CDR3 sequence reads: CASSSPVFPRDIQYF. CDR3 nucleotides: TGTGCCAGCAGCTCCCCCGTATTCCCGCGGGACATTCAGTACTTC.

Concerning this clone itself: The sample contains more than one DNA sequence encoding this CDR3. The chain links TRBV6-1 to TRBJ2-7; D not certain. Per the germline V gene, CDR1 is MNHNS and CDR2 is SASEGT. This CDR3 spans 13 amino acids. V was clipped by 3 bases and J by 2 bases, with 8 bases between them. This chain's CDR3 is CASSDRGPYEQYF. The CDR3 DNA follows: TGTGCCAGCAGTGACCGAGGTCCCTACGAGCAGTACTTC.

The rearrangement uses TRBV6-1 and TRBJ2-5; unclear D gene. The CDR3 extends over 12 amino acids. Germline values: CDR1 MNHNS, CDR2 SASEGT. Trimming removed 5 bases from V and 4 bases from J, with 8 bases in between. This CDR3 is CASSLVRETQYF. CDR3 DNA sequence: TGTGCCAGCAGTTTGGTACGAGAGACCCAGTACTTC.

The chain combines TRBV5-4 with TRBJ1-1, with 7 bases fitting TRBD1. The junction had 9 bases not matched to a gene; V was cut back by 1 base and J by 0 bases. Per the germline V gene, CDR1 is SGHNT and CDR2 is YYREEE (reference sequence). The CDR3 spans 17 residues. The CDR3 sequence is CASSLPQGVGMNTEAFF. As DNA, the CDR3 is TGTGCCAGCAGCTTGCCGCAGGGGGTCGGGATGAACACTGAAGCTTTCTTT.

This chain uses TRBV10-2 with TRBJ2-6, with D perhaps TRBD1 (6 bases). The V gene lost 6 bases and the J gene lost 2 bases, with 11 bases spanning the gap. Germline V lookup: CDR1 WSHSY, CDR2 SAAADI. The CDR3 totals 15 residues. CDR3 bases: TGCGCCAGCAGCGTCAACAGGGCTGGGGCCAACGTCCTGACTTTC. This translates into CASSVNRAGANVLTF.

The gene calls are TRBV7-9 and TRBJ1-1; no reliable D call. This CDR3 has 14 amino acids. Per germline, CDR1 SEHNR and CDR2 FQNEAQ (reference sequence). Trimming left V 5 bases short and J 6 bases short, with 16 bases between. The CDR3 spells CASSPNRGRAEAFF. CDR3 sequence (DNA): TGTGCCAGCAGCCCGAACAGAGGACGGGCTGAAGCTTTCTTT. Full variable domain (rest looked up from reference TRBV7-9 and TRBJ1-1): DTGVSQNPRHKITKRGQNVTFRCDPISEHNRLYWYRQTLGQGPEFLTYFQNEAQLEKSRLLSDRFSAERPKGSFSTLEIQRTEQGDSAMYLCASSPNRGRAEAFFGQGTRLTVV.

This rearrangement joins TRBV4-3 to TRBJ2-2; weak D call: TRBD2 (5 bases). The CDR3 has 16 amino acids. In germline, CDR1 is LGHNA, CDR2 YSLEER. With 0 bases removed from V and 5 bases from J, the gap between germline ends came to 13 bases. The chain's CDR3 is CASSQDRGLRTGELFF. The CDR3 DNA reads as TGCGCCAGCAGCCAAGATAGAGGGCTGAGGACCGGGGAGCTGTTTTTT.

The J gene is TRBJ1-1, the V gene TRBV6-6; a possible D gene is TRBD1 (5 bases). CDR1 is MNHNY, CDR2 SVGAGI, per germline (reference sequence). The germline V and J ends were trimmed by 0 bases and 0 bases, with 8 bases remaining between them. The CDR3 runs to 15 residues. CDR3 sequence reads: CASSYSGDLNTEAFF. Written as DNA, the CDR3 is TGTGCCAGCAGTTACTCAGGGGACTTGAACACTGAAGCTTTCTTT.

This sequence joins TRBV5-4 and TRBJ1-1, with D perhaps matching TRBD1 (5 bases). This CDR3 has 13 residues. CDR1 SGHNT and CDR2 YYREEE come from the germline V gene (reference sequence). Trimming left V 2 bases short and J 5 bases short, with 10 bases between. This chain's CDR3 is CASSFPGATEAFF. In DNA form, the CDR3 reads TGTGCCAGCAGCTTCCCCGGGGCAACTGAAGCTTTCTTT.

As concerns this clone: In the same sample, other DNA sequences code for this CDR3. The chain uses TRBV27 and TRBJ1-2; D remains ambiguous. Germline V gene lookup returns CDR1 MNHEY and CDR2 SMNVEV (reference sequence). Trimming took 3 bases from V and 4 from J, leaving 12 bases between them. The CDR3 is 14 residues long. The CDR3 DNA sequence: TGTGCCAGCAGTTTTACCGGAGGTGGCTATGGCTACACCTTC. This codes for CASSFTGGGYGYTF.